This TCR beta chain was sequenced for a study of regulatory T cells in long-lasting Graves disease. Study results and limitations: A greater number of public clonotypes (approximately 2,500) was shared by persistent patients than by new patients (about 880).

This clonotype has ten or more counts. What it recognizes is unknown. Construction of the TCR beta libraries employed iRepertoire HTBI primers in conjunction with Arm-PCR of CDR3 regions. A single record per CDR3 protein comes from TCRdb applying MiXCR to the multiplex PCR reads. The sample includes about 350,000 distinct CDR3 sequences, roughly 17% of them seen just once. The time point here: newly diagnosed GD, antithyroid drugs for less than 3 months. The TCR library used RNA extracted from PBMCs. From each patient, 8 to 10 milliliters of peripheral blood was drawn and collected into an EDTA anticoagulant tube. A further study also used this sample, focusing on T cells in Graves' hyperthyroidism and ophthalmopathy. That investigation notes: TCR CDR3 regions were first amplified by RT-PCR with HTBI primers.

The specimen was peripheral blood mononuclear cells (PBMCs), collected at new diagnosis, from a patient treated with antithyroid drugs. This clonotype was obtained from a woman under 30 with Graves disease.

The CDR3 is CASSLRGRNTEAFF. CDR3 DNA: TGTGCCAGCAGTCTTAGGGGCAGGAACACTGAAGCTTTCTTT. The genes are TRBV12-3 or TRBV12-4 and TRBJ1-1; maybe TRBD1 (5 bases). The CDR3 contains 14 residues. V was clipped by 5 bases and J by 1 base, with 11 bases between them.